Following are 5 T cell receptor beta chains from one sample sequenced in a study of blood T cell repertoires in COVID-19. This table comes from immunoSEQ multiplex PCR, and its TCRdb copy is limited to in-frame clones, with some not included. The data contain more than 250,000 clones, about 84% of them singletons. Sequenced input: peripheral blood. The receptors shown here come from a woman aged 50 to 65 with acute or convalescent COVID-19.

The gene calls are TRBV7-9 and TRBJ1-4; possibly TRBD1 for D (5 bases). Trimming shortened V by 5 bases and J by 8 bases, and 18 bases separated the two germline ends. The CDR3 has 15 residues. The V gene's germline CDR1 is SEHNR and CDR2 FQNEAQ (reference sequence). The CDR3 protein is CASSIPRDSGEKLFF. In DNA form, the CDR3 reads TGTGCCAGCAGCATACCCCGGGACTCAGGGGAAAAACTGTTTTTT.

To note about this clone: The junction departs from germline at one end; a sequencing error may be responsible. The chain joins TRBV5-5 to TRBJ1-2; TRBD1 is a possible D gene (6 bases). Germline CDR1 is SGHKS and CDR2 is YYEKEE (reference sequence). The CDR3 loop spans 12 amino acids. The CDR3 DNA follows: TGTGCCAGCAGCGTCTACCGGGACAACGTGAGCTTC. Translated, it gives CASSVYRDNVSF.

The genes are TRBV9 and TRBJ2-5, with 7 bases matching TRBD1. J lost 5 bases, V lost 3 bases, and 10 bases had no gene match. The CDR3 covers 15 residues. In germline, CDR1 is SGDLS, CDR2 YYNGEE. The CDR3 sequence: CASSDGTAGRETQYF. The CDR3 DNA follows: TGTGCCAGCAGCGACGGGACAGCAGGTCGGGAGACCCAGTACTTC. Full variable domain (rest looked up from reference TRBV9 and TRBJ2-5): DSGVTQTPKHLITATGQRVTLRCSPRSGDLSVYWYQQSLDQGLQFLIQYYNGEERAKGNILERFSAQQFPDLHSELNLSSLELGDSALYFCASSDGTAGRETQYFGPGTRLLVL.

CDR3 in DNA: TGTGCCAGCAGCCAAGGGTCCGATAGCGAGACCCAGTACTTC. Encoded protein: CASSQGSDSETQYF. J is TRBJ2-5 and V is TRBV3-1 (or the pseudogene TRBV3-2); no firm D call. V gave up 1 base and J gave up 5 bases, with 11 bases separating them. Per the germline V gene, CDR1 is LGHDT and CDR2 is YNNKEL (reference sequence). This CDR3 is built from 14 residues.

The genes are TRBV5-4 and TRBJ2-3; D unresolved. Looked up from germline, CDR1 is SGHNT and CDR2 is YYREEE (reference sequence). Deletions cut 2 bases from V and 0 bases from J, with 13 bases between. The CDR3 has 16 residues. The CDR3: CASSFPGFTSTDTQYF. The CDR3 coding sequence is TGTGCCAGCAGCTTTCCGGGTTTTACTAGCACAGATACGCAGTATTTT.